This T cell receptor (beta chain) was sequenced for a study of blood T cell repertoires in COVID-19. Study background: Samples taken during acute and convalescent COVID-19 were collected in the United States, Italy and Spain. PBMCs, B-cell-depleted T cells, or T cells were the source of the cDNA or gDNA that made up the material.

Per the authors' pipeline: Using reference gene primer amplification, nucleated cell counts were estimated. Here immunoSEQ multiplex PCR was the method, and the copy in TCRdb shows in-frame clones only, minus some. That table gives V, J and clone size, and the DNA gave D and trimming. The sample holds 400,000 to 450,000 clones; 86% are singletons and the top ten take about 1.5%. The receptor comes from a woman aged 25-40 years with active or convalescent COVID-19. What was sequenced was peripheral blood.

The CDR3 protein is CAISEPLAFDEQFF. The CDR3 DNA reads TGTGCCATCAGTGAGCCGTTGGCATTCGATGAGCAGTTCTTC. The chain couples TRBV10-3 to TRBJ2-1; D remains ambiguous. The CDR3 contains 14 residues. Germline-derived CDR1 and CDR2 are ENHRY and SYGVKD. V lost 2 bases and J lost 8, with 13 bases in between.